The entry that follows covers one TCR beta chain sequence. The target antigen is unknown. It was with a sample-barcoded 5' primer and a J-beta primer mix that a second PCR of roughly 6 to 12 cycles was run. TCRdb re-called the 5' RACE reads with MiXCR, one entry per CDR3 protein. Here the sample spans 550,000 to 600,000 distinct CDR3 sequences, roughly 28% being singletons. The sample originates from a study of blood T cells in healthy people across ages. Whole-study findings and limits: Among long-lived donors, naive CD4+ cells were more numerous and diversity higher than in aged donors.

There are 16 residues in the CDR3. J lost 1 base, V lost 0 bases, and 6 bases had no gene match. The germline CDR1 and CDR2 sequences are GTSNPN and SVGIG (reference sequence). The receptor was derived from a woman aged 65 to 85 in good health. This chain joins TRBV30 and TRBJ1-5; 7 positions match TRBD1. Sequences were obtained from blood. CDR3 loop: CAWSVIRGTSNQPQHF. The CDR3 coding sequence is TGTGCCTGGAGTGTAATCAGGGGGACCAGCAATCAGCCCCAGCATTTT.